This T cell receptor beta chain is from a study of OX40 agonist ivuxolimab in advanced cancers. Whole-study context: Recorded diagnoses for dose-escalation patients were hepatocellular carcinoma, melanoma, renal cell or head and neck cancer. Previous treatment with anti-PD-1, anti-PD-L1 or anti-CTLA-4 therapy was allowed; approximately 40% had received some.

At cycle 4 day 1, cycle 7 day 1, and baseline, blood was sampled. Overall study results and limits: Among the lowest peripheral clonal expansion occurred in 0.1-3.0 mg/kg partial responders.

Germline loops: CDR1 SQVTM, CDR2 ANQGSEA. Trimming pared 2 bases from V and 1 base from J, leaving 5 bases between. CDR3 length equals 12 residues. The method was immunoSEQ multiplex PCR; TCRdb's version includes in-frame clones alone and lacks a portion of them. The table includes around 37,000 clones, nearly 85% detected once. To note about this clone: Its antigen is not identified.

The sequence came from an adult with an advanced solid tumor such as melanoma, head and neck, liver or kidney cancer. This chain joins TRBV29-1 and TRBJ1-2, with D unclear. The sequenced sample was CD4+ or CD8+ T cells sorted from blood, obtained in a trial of the OX40 agonist ivuxolimab. CDR3 bases: TGCAGCGTTGAACTCCGTAACTATGGCTACACCTTC. It specifies CSVELRNYGYTF.